This TCR beta chain was observed in a study of beta chain features in type 1 diabetes. Points on this clone: Its target is unknown.

The CDR3 has 14 residues. V was trimmed by 7 bases and J by 5 bases, leaving 17 bases between them. Germline V gene lookup returns CDR1 MGHRA and CDR2 YSYEKL. General study findings and limits: Among all four CD4+ subsets, Type 1 diabetes patients had TCRB CDR3s that were moderately but significantly shorter.

The study reverse transcribed the entire isolated RNA, so it sequenced expressed TCRB transcripts. Mean read depth for naive, central memory and regulatory T cell samples was 3 million to 4.5 million reads. TCRdb keeps only in-frame clones here, not all; method: immunoSEQ multiplex PCR. The data hold some 350,000 clones, with 8.5% to 10% observed a single time. This sequence originates from a man aged 25-45 years with type 1 diabetes. Material for sequencing was central memory CD4+ T cells from blood. This chain links TRBV4-1 with TRBJ1-1; possibly TRBD1 for D (6 bases). CDR3: CASNRQQGSTEAFF. The CDR3 bases are TGCGCCAGCAACCGCCAACAGGGCAGTACTGAAGCTTTCTTT.